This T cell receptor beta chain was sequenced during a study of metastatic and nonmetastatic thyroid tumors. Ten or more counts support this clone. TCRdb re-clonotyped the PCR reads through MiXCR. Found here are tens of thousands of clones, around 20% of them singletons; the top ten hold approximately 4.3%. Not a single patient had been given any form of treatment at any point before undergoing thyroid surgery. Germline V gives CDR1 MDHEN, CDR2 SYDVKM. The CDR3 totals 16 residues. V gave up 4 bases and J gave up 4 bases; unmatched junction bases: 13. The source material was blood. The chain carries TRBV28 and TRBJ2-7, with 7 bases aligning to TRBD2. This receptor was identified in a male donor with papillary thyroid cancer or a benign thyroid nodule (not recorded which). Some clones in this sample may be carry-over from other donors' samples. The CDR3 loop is CASSSPFGTNTYEQYF. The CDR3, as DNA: TGTGCCAGCAGTTCTCCGTTCGGGACTAATACTTACGAGCAGTACTTC.